These 2 T cell receptor beta chains originate from one sample sequenced in a study of OX40 agonist ivuxolimab in advanced cancers. The receptor library was made with the immunoSEQ multiplex PCR assay. TCRdb re-hosts the immuneACCESS table, in-frame sequences only. Its copies lack some clones; in the studies checked, an unresolved V gene accounts for under half of them, and the cause for the rest is not known. Recorded for this sample are around 30,000 clones; roughly nine tenths of them occurred a single time. The ten largest clones take up about 9.4% of the sample. Source: CD4+ or CD8+ T cells sorted from blood, taken in a trial of the OX40 agonist ivuxolimab. Every receptor here comes from an adult with an advanced solid tumor such as melanoma, head and neck, liver or kidney cancer.

The J gene is TRBJ1-1, the V gene TRBV5-6; a weak D match, TRBD1 (5 bases). Trimming pared 4 bases from V and 7 bases from J, leaving 14 bases between. CDR1 SGHDT and CDR2 YYEEEE come from the germline V gene. The CDR3 is made up of 13 amino acids. CDR3 sequence (DNA): TGTGCCAGCAGCCTAAGACAGAGGCATGAAGCTTTCTTT. It translates to CASSLRQRHEAFF.

This sequence joins TRBV19 and TRBJ2-1; no firm D call. V gave up 8 bases and J gave up 1 base, with 12 bases separating them. CDR1 is LNHDA, CDR2 SQIVND, per germline (reference sequence). The CDR3 is 14 amino acids. CDR3 loop: CASSIAHSYNEQFF. CDR3 nucleotides: TGTGCCAGTTCTATAGCACATTCCTACAATGAGCAGTTCTTC.